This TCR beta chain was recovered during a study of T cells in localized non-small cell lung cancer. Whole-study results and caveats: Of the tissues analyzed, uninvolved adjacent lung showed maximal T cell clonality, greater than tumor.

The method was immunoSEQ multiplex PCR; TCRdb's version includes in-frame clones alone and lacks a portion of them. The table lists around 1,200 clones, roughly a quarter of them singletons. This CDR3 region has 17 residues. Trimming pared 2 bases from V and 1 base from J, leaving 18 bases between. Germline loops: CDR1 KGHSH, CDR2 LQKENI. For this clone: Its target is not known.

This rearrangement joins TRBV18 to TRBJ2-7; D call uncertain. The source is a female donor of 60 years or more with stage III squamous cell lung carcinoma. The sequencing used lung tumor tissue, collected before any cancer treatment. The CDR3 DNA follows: TGTGCCAGCTCACCAACAGATATAAGGGCAGAATCCTACGAGCAGTACTTC. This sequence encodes CASSPTDIRAESYEQYF.